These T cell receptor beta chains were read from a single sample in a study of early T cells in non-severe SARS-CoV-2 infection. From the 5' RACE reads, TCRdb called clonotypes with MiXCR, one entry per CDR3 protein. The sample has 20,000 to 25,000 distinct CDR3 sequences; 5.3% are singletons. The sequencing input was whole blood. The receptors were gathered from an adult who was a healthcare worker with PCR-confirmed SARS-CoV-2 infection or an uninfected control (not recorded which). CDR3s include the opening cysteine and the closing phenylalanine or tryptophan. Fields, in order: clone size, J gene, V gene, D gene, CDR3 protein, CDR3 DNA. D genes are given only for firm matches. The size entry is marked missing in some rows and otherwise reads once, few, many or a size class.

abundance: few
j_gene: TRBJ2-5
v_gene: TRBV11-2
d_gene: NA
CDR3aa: CASSLVLGKETQYF
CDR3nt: TGTGCCAGCAGCTTAGTACTTGGGAAAGAGACCCAGTACTTC

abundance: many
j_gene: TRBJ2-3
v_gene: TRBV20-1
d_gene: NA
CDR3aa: CSAKGALDSPDTQYF
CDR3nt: TGCAGTGCTAAAGGGGCGTTAGACAGTCCAGATACGCAGTATTTT

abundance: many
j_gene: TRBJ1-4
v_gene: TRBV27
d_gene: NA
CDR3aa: CASGHGQLNEKLFF
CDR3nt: TGTGCCAGCGGACACGGACAGCTTAATGAAAAACTGTTTTTT

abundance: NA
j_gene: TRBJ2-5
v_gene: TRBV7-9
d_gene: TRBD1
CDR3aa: CASSSGQGTETQYF
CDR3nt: TGTGCCAGCAGTTCGGGACAGGGGACGGAGACCCAGTACTTC

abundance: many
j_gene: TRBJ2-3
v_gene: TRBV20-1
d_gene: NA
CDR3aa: CSASSSLPDTQYF
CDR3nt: TGCAGTGCTAGCTCTAGTCTACCAGATACGCAGTATTTT

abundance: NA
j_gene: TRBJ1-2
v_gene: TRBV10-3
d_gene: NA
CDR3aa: CAISPGRANFPSYGYTF
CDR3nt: TGTGCCATCAGCCCAGGACGGGCAAATTTTCCCTCCTATGGCTACACCTTC

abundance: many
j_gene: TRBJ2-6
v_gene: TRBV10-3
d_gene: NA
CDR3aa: CAISAGMPSGANVLTF
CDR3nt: TGTGCCATCAGTGCGGGAATGCCCTCTGGGGCCAACGTCCTGACTTTC

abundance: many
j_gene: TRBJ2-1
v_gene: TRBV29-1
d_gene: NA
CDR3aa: CSVEEPTGRKNNEQFF
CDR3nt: TGCAGCGTTGAAGAACCTACCGGGAGAAAAAACAATGAGCAGTTCTTC

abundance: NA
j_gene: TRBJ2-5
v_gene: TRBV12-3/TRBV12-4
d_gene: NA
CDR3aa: CASSAAGYQETQYF
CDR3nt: TGTGCCAGCAGTGCTGCGGGGTACCAAGAGACCCAGTACTTC

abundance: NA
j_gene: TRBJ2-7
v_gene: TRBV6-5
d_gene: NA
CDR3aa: CASSELAPIRDEQYF
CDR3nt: TGTGCCAGCAGTGAGTTAGCGCCTATACGCGACGAGCAGTACTTC

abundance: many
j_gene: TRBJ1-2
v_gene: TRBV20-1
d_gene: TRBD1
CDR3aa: CSAIRQGNYGYTF
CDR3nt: TGCAGTGCTATAAGACAGGGAAACTATGGCTACACCTTC

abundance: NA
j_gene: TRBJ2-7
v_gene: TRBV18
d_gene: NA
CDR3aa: CASSGLGVGNEQYF
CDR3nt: TGTGCCAGCTCAGGTTTAGGGGTTGGAAACGAGCAGTACTTC